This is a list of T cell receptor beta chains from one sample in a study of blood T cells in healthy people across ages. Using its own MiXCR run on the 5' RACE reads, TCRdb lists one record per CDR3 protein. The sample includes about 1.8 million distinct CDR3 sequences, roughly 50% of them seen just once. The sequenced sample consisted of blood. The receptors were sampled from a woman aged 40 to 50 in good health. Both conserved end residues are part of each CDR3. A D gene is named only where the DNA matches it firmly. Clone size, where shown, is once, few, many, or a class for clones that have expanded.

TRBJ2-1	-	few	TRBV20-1	CSARVWGDDNEQFF	TGCAGTGCTAGAGTGTGGGGAGACGACAATGAGCAGTTCTTC
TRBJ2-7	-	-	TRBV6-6	CATWGEERQYF	TGTGCCACCTGGGGAGAGGAACGGCAGTACTTC
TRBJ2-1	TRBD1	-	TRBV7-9	CASSSQLGQGRGEQFF	TGTGCCAGCAGCTCCCAATTAGGACAGGGAAGGGGGGAGCAGTTCTTC
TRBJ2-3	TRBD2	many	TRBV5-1	CASRAGADTQYF	TGCGCCAGCAGGGCGGGAGCAGATACGCAGTATTTT
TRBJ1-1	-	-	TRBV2	CASSEAWVGSTEAFF	TGTGCCAGCAGTGAAGCGTGGGTTGGTTCTACTGAAGCTTTCTTT
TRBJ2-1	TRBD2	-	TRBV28	CASRAGGKYNEQFF	TGTGCCAGCAGGGCGGGGGGGAAGTACAATGAGCAGTTCTTC
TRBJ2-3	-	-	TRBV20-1	CSARDLWPGLKQYF	TGCAGTGCTAGAGATTTGTGGCCCGGACTGAAGCAGTATTTT
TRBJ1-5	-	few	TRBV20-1	CSALDKYVPYSNQPQHF	TGTAGTGCATTAGACAAATACGTACCTTATAGCAATCAGCCCCAGCATTTT
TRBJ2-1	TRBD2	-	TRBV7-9	CASTLKLAGGNEQFF	TGTGCCAGCACCCTAAAGCTAGCGGGAGGGAATGAGCAGTTCTTC
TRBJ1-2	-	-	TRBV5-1	CASSPQGSGNGYTF	TGCGCCAGCAGCCCTCAGGGAAGTGGTAATGGCTACACCTTC
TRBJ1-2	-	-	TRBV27	CASTGDGRFGDYTF	TGTGCCAGCACCGGGGACGGACGTTTTGGTGATTACACCTTC
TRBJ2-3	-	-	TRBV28	CASILGGKVGTDTQYF	TGTGCCAGCATCCTGGGGGGTAAGGTGGGCACAGATACGCAGTATTTT
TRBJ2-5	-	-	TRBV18	CASSLDRDFGETQYF	TGTGCCAGCTCACTCGATCGGGATTTTGGAGAGACCCAGTACTTC
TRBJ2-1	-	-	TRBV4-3	CASSPTLGVSYNEQFF	TGCGCCAGCAGCCCGACTCTAGGTGTTTCCTACAATGAGCAGTTCTTC
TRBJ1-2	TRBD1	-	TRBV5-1	CASRSLTGTANYGYTF	TGCGCCAGTAGAAGCCTGACAGGGACGGCTAACTATGGCTACACCTTC
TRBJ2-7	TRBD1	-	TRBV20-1	CSARGAQGSDSYEQYF	TGCAGTGCTAGGGGAGCACAGGGGTCCGACTCCTACGAGCAGTACTTC
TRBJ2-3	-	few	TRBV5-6	CASSIGGSSTDTQYF	TGTGCCAGCAGCATTGGCGGCAGCTCAACAGATACGCAGTATTTT
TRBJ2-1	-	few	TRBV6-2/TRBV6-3	CASRDVDINSYNEQFF	TGTGCCAGTCGGGACGTGGACATCAACTCCTACAATGAGCAGTTCTTC
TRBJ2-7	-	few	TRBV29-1	CSVGHDEQYF	TGCAGCGTTGGACATGACGAGCAGTACTTC
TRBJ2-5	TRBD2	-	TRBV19	CASSIDLAGEETQYF	TGTGCCAGTAGTATAGACCTAGCGGGGGAAGAGACCCAGTACTTC
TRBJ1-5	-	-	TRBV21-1	CASSKQQGVGQPQHF	TGTGCCAGCAGCAAACAACAGGGGGTCGGTCAGCCCCAGCATTTT
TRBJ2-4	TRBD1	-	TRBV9	CASSVPRGRSIQYF	TGTGCCAGCAGCGTGCCCAGGGGGCGAAGCATTCAGTACTTC
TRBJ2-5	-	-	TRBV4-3	CASSQDLRDQETQYF	TGCGCCAGCAGCCAAGATCTTCGGGATCAAGAGACCCAGTACTTC
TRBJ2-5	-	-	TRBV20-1	CSATSLRDHTQETQYF	TGCAGTGCTACTTCACTCAGGGACCACACACAAGAGACCCAGTACTTC
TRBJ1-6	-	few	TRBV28	CASSLYQGASPLHF	TGTGCCAGCAGTTTATATCAGGGCGCCTCACCCCTCCACTTT
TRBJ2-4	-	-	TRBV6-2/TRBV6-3	CASNYSVSPMKQYF	TGTGCCAGCAATTACTCAGTTAGCCCTATGAAGCAGTACTTC
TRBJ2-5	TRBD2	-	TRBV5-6	CASRRGLAGGFQETQYF	TGTGCCAGCAGGAGAGGCCTAGCGGGGGGGTTCCAAGAGACCCAGTACTTC
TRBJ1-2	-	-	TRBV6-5	CASSPSLARGSYGYTF	TGTGCCAGCAGTCCCTCCTTAGCCCGCGGCTCCTATGGCTACACCTTC
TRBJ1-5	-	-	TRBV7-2	CASNHARGVGNQPQHF	TGTGCCAGCAACCACGCTCGGGGGGTGGGCAATCAGCCCCAGCATTTT
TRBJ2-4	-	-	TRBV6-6	CASSSLGLGVNIQYF	TGTGCCAGCAGTTCCTTAGGCCTCGGAGTAAACATTCAGTACTTC
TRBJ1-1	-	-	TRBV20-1	CSARDQGGMNTEAFF	TGCAGTGCTAGAGATCAAGGGGGGATGAACACTGAAGCTTTCTTT
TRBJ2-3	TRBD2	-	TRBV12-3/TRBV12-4	CASRGSGGRITDTQYF	TGTGCCAGCAGAGGAAGCGGGGGCCGAATCACAGATACGCAGTATTTT
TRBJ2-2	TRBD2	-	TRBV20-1	CSASGRSTGELFF	TGCAGTGCGAGCGGGAGGAGCACCGGGGAGCTGTTTTTT
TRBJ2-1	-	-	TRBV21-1	CASSNHGFAQFF	TGTGCCAGCAGCAATCACGGTTTCGCGCAGTTCTTC
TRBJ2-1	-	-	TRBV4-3	CASSQDPGTPKYNEQFF	TGCGCCAGCAGCCAAGACCCCGGGACACCCAAATACAATGAGCAGTTCTTC
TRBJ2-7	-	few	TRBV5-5	CASSLGTSISYEQYF	TGTGCCAGCAGCTTGGGGACATCAATCTCCTACGAGCAGTACTTC
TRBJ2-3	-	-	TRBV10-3	CAISGSWGGQRTDTQYF	TGTGCCATCAGTGGTTCCTGGGGGGGCCAAAGGACAGATACGCAGTATTTT
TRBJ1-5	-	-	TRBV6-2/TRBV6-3	CASSLDRRLSNQPQHF	TGTGCCAGCAGTCTCGACAGGCGACTTAGCAATCAGCCCCAGCATTTT
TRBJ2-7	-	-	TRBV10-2	CASSPLRGDSYEQYF	TGCGCCAGCAGCCCCCTACGGGGTGACTCCTACGAGCAGTACTTC
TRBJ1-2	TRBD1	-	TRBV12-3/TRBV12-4	CASSVKGGSDGYTF	TGTGCCAGCAGTGTTAAAGGGGGCTCCGATGGCTACACCTTC